These 5 T cell receptor beta chains came from one sample sequenced in a study of cytomegalovirus exposure and HLA in healthy donors (dated by TCRdb to about 2017). The library was made by the immunoSEQ multiplex PCR assay. A mixture of 60 forward primers for TCR Vbeta segments and 13 reverse primers for TCR Jbeta segments was used in the multiplex PCR. TCRdb carries this immuneACCESS record with in-frame sequences only. Its versions omit some clonotypes, under half of them owing to an unresolved V gene in the studies checked, with the rest unexplained. The sample table lists 130,000 or so clones, just under 75% of them with a count of one. The top ten clones comprise around 6.6% of the sample. Sequencing used PBMCs. The origin of the receptors is a man in his forties in good health and CMV-seropositive.

Only a few counts were recorded for this clone. The genes are TRBV18 and TRBJ2-1, with 12 bases fitting TRBD1. This CDR3 spans 14 amino acids. Unmatched junction bases numbered 4, after V lost 3 bases and J lost 10 bases. CDR1 and CDR2 (germline): KGHSH, LQKENI. CDR3 region: CASSPSGTGGEQFF. The CDR3 DNA reads as TGTGCCAGCTCACCTTCCGGGACAGGGGGCGAGCAGTTCTTC.

The chain joins TRBV19 to TRBJ1-2, with D uncertain. Trimming cost V 10 bases and J 2 bases, with 14 bases left between them. In germline, CDR1 is LNHDA, CDR2 SQIVND (reference sequence). The CDR3 totals 13 residues. The CDR3 DNA follows: TGTGCCACCCAAAGCGGGAAGAACTATGGCTACACCTTC. Its translation: CATQSGKNYGYTF.

V is TRBV6-5 and J is TRBJ1-1, with D possibly being TRBD1 (5 bases). Germline V gene lookup returns CDR1 MNHEY and CDR2 SVGAGI. The V gene lost 7 bases and the J gene lost 7 bases, with 10 bases spanning the gap. This CDR3 has 11 amino acids. CDR3 sequence reads: CASKGQVEAFF. The CDR3 region has the DNA TGTGCCAGCAAGGGGCAGGTTGAAGCTTTCTTT.

The V and J genes are TRBV29-1 and TRBJ1-2; 9 bases map to TRBD1. J was trimmed by 2 bases and V by 5 bases; bases with no gene match: 6. The CDR3 is 14 amino acids. From germline, CDR1 is SQVTM and CDR2 ANQGSEA. The CDR3 nucleotides read TGCAGCGTTTCTGGACAGGGGTCAAACTATGGCTACACCTTC. Translation: CSVSGQGSNYGYTF.

Here the CDR3 reads CASSLLASGRPKHYEQYF. The DNA for the CDR3 is TGTGCCAGCAGTTTATTAGCTAGCGGGAGGCCCAAACACTACGAGCAGTACTTC. This chain connects TRBV28 to TRBJ2-5; TRBD2 aligns across 11 bases. The J call may be faulty, since TRBJ2-7 better matches the DNA end. Germline CDR1 reads MDHEN; CDR2 reads SYDVKM. The CDR3 has 18 amino acids.